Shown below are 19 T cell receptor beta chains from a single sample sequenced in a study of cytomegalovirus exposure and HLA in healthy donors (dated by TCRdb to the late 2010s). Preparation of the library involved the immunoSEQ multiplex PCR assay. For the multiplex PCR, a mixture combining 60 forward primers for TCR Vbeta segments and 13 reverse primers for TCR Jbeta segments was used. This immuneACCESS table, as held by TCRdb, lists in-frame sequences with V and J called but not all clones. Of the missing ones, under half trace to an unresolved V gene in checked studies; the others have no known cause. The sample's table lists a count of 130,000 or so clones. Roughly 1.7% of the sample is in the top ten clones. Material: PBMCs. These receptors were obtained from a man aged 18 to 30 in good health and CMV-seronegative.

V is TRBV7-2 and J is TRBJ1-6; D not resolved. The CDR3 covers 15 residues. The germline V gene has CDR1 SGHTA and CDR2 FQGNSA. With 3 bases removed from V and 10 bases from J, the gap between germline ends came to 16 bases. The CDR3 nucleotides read TGTGCCAGCAGCTTCACATTGGCTTTAAACTCACCCCTCCACTTT. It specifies CASSFTLALNSPLHF. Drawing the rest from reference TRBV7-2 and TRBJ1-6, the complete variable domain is GAGVSQSPSNKVTEKGKDVELRCDPISGHTALYWYRQSLGQGLEFLIYFQGNSAPDKSGLPSDRFSAERTGGSVSTLTIQRTQQEDSAVYLCASSFTLALNSPLHFGNGTRLTVT.

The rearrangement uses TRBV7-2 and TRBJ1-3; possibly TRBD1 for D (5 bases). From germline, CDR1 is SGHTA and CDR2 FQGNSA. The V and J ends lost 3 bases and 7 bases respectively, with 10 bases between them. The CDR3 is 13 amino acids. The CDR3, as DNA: TGTGCCAGCAGCTTGGAGGGGAGGAACACCATATATTTT. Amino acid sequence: CASSLEGRNTIYF.

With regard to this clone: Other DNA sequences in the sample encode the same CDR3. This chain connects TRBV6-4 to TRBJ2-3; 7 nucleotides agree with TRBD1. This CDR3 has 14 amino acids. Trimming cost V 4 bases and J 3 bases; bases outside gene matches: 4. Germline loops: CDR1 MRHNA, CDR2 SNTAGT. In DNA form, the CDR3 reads TGTGCCAGCAGTGTGGCAGGGGGAACAGATACGCAGTATTTT. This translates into CASSVAGGTDTQYF.

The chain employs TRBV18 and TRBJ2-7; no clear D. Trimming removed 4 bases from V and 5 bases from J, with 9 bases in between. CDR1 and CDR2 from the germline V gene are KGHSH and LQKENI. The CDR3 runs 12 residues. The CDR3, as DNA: TGTGCCAGCTCACAAATCGAGAACGAGCAGTACTTC. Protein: CASSQIENEQYF.

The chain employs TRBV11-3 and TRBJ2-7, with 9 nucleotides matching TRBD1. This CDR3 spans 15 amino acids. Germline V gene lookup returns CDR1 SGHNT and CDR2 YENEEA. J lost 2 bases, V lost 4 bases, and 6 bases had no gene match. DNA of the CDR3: TGTGCCAGCAGCTCCCCGGGACAGGGAACCTACGAGCAGTACTTC. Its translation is CASSSPGQGTYEQYF.

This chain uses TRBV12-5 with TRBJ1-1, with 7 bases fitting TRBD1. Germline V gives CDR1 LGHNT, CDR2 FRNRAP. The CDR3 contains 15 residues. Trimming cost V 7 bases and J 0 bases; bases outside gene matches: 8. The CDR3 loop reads CASASGQIMNTEAFF. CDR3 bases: TGTGCTAGTGCCTCGGGACAGATCATGAACACTGAAGCTTTCTTT.

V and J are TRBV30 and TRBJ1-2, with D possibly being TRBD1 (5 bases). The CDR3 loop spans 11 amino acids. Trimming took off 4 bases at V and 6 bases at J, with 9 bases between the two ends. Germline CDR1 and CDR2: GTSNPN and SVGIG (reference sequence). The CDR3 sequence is CAWTRAHGYTF. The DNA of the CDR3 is TGTGCCTGGACCAGGGCGCATGGCTACACCTTC. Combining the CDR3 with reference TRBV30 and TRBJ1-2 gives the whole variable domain SQTIHQWPATLVQPVGSPLSLECTVEGTSNPNLYWYRQAAGRGLQLLFYSVGIGQISSEVPQNLSASRPQDRQFILSSKKLLLSDSGFYLCAWTRAHGYTFGSGTRLTVV.

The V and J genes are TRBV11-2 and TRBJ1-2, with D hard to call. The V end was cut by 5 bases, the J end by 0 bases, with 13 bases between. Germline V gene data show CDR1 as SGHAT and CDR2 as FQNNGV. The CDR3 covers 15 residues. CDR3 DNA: TGTGCCAGCAGCGTACACGCAGGAACTAACTATGGCTACACCTTC. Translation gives CASSVHAGTNYGYTF.

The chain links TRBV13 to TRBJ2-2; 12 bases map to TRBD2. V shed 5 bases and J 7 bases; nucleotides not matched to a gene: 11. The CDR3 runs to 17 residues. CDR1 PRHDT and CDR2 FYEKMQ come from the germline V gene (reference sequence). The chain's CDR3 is CASSPPGLAGRVGELFF. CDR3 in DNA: TGTGCCAGCAGCCCTCCCGGACTAGCGGGAAGGGTCGGGGAGCTGTTTTTT.

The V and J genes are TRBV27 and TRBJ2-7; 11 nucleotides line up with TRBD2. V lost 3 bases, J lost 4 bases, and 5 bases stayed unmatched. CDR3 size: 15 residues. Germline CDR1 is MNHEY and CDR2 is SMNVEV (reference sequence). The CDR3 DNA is TGTGCCAGCAGTTTGTGGCTAGCGGGAGGATACGAGCAGTACTTC. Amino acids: CASSLWLAGGYEQYF.

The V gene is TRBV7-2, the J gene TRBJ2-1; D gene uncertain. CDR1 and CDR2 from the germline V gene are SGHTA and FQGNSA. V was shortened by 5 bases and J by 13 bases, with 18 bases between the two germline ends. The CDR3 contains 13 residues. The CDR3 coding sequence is TGTGCCAGCAGCCCCCCTTCTGAGGCTAACCAGTTCTTC. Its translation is CASSPPSEANQFF.

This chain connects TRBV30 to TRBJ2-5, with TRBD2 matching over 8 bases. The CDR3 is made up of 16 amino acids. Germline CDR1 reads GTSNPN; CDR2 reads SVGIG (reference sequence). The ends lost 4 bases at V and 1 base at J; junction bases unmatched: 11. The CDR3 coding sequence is TGTGCCTGGACTTTCGGGGGGGCTAGCAGCCAAGAGACCCAGTACTTC. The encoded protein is CAWTFGGASSQETQYF.

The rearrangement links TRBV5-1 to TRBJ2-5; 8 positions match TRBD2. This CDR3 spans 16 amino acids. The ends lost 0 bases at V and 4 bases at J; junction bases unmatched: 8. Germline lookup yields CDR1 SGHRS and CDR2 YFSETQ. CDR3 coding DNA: TGCGCCAGCAGCTTGGATCTTAGCGGGATAGGAGAGACCCAGTACTTC. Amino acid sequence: CASSLDLSGIGETQYF.

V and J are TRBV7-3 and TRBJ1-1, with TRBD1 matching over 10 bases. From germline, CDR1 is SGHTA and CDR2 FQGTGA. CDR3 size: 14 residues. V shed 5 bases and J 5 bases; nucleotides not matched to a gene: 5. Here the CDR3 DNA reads TGTGCCAGCAGCCGGACAGGGGGTGATACTGAAGCTTTCTTT. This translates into CASSRTGGDTEAFF.

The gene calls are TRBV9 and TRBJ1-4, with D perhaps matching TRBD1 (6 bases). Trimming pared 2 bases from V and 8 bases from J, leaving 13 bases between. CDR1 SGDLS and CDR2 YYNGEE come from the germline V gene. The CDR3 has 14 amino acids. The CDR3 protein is CASSVSQGGEKLFF. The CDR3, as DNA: TGTGCCAGCAGCGTTTCACAGGGAGGGGAAAAACTGTTTTTT.

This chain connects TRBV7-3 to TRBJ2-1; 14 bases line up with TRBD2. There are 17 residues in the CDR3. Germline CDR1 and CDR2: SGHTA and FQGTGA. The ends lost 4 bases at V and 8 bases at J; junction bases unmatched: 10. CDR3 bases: TGTGCCAGCAGCTCGACCCTGGGACTAGCGGGAGTGGATGAGCAGTTCTTC. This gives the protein CASSSTLGLAGVDEQFF.

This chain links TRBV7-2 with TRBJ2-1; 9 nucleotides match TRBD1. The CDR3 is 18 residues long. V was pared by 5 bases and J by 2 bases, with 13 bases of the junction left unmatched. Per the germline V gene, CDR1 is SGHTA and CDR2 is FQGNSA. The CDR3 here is CASSQPRVGQGAYNEQFF. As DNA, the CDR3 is TGTGCCAGCAGCCAGCCCAGGGTGGGACAGGGAGCCTACAATGAGCAGTTCTTC.

CDR3 sequence (DNA): TGTGCCAGCAGCAGGCGACAGGGCACTAATGAAAAACTGTTTTTT. This encodes CASSRRQGTNEKLFF. V is TRBV9 and J is TRBJ1-4, with 7 bases fitting TRBD1. Germline lookup yields CDR1 SGDLS and CDR2 YYNGEE. CDR3 size: 15 residues. The V and J ends lost 4 bases and 2 bases, in that order; junction bases with no gene match: 5. Supplemented by reference TRBV9 and TRBJ1-4, the full variable domain reads DSGVTQTPKHLITATGQRVTLRCSPRSGDLSVYWYQQSLDQGLQFLIQYYNGEERAKGNILERFSAQQFPDLHSELNLSSLELGDSALYFCASSRRQGTNEKLFFGSGTQLSVL.

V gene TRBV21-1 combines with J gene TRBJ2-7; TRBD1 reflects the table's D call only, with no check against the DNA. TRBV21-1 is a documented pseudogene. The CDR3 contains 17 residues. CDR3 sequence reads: CASSKVWGGTGAYEQYF. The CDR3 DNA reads TGTGCCAGCAGCAAAGTATGGGGCGGAACAGGGGCCTACGAGCAGTACTTC.